This T cell receptor (beta chain) was identified in a study of OX40 agonist ivuxolimab in advanced cancers. Regarding the study in general: Ivuxolimab, which targeted the costimulatory receptor OX40 (CD134), was an agonistic, fully human IgG2 monoclonal antibody. The purpose of peripheral TCRbeta sequencing was to test whether ivuxolimab changed TCR sequence diversity and led to clonal T-cell expansion. A male proportion of approximately 83% and a mean age of 60 years, ranging from roughly 23 to 79, were recorded for the dose-escalation cohort. Intravenous ivuxolimab was administered to patients every 2 weeks at six dose levels: 0.01, 0.1, 0.3, 1.5, 3 and 10 mg/kg. Prior anti-PD-1, anti-PD-L1 or anti-CTLA-4 therapy was permitted, and checkpoint inhibitors had been received by about two fifths of dose-escalation patients. Partial responses were achieved by three dose-escalation patients, of whom one had hepatocellular carcinoma and two had cutaneous melanoma. Of the roughly 54 dose-escalation patients, hepatocellular carcinoma was present in approximately 20, melanoma in about 15, renal cell carcinoma in 9 and head and neck cancer in 9. The paper covers the monotherapy dose-escalation part of the phase I ivuxolimab trial, which included N of about 50 patients. Beyond this particular receptor, the publication reports: Antigen specificity was not determined for the clonally expanded peripheral T cells. Low levels of normalized T-cell clonal expansion were also seen in some patients who did not respond. After ivuxolimab, expanded clones were on average more numerous among CD8+ T cells than among CD4+ T cells. In partial responders in the 0.1-3.0 mg/kg groups, normalized peripheral clonal expansion was found to be among the lowest, especially among CD8+ T cells. At doses from 0.1 to 3.0 mg/kg, clonal expansion was seen in both CD4+ and CD8+ blood T cells between baseline and week 6.

The CDR3, from cysteine to phenylalanine, totals 17 residues. Only CDR3 DNA is held: 51 bases, read in frame from base 1. Trimming accounts for 4 bases at V and 4 bases at J, while the number of junction bases matched to no gene is 9. CDR1 and CDR2, per the germline V gene, are SGHRS and YFSETQ. To sequence the TCRbeta CDR3 region, genomic DNA was isolated from the sorted cells. The immunoSEQ Assay was used for sequencing of TCRbeta CDR3 regions. TCRdb holds this immuneACCESS table with in-frame rearrangements only. Some clones are missing; in checked studies, unresolved V genes explain under half, and the rest has no known cause. The sample table records tens of thousands of clones; approximately 80% of these occur just once. Of the sample, roughly 0.66% falls within the top ten clones. Comments on this clone: The specificity of this receptor is unknown. Within one base of it there is no much larger clone, and no base qualities were kept.

The trial excluded patients who had a history of autoimmune disease or were on systemic immunosuppression. Peripheral blood for TCR sequencing was drawn from every dose cohort at baseline, at cycle 4 day 1 and at cycle 7 day 1. The samples were drawn from a first-in-human, open-label, multicenter phase I dose-escalation trial of ivuxolimab. Adults with locally advanced or metastatic head and neck squamous cell, hepatocellular, melanoma or renal cell carcinoma were enrolled in the trial. Before TCR sequencing, CD4+ T cells and CD8+ T cells were sorted from peripheral blood as separate populations. The TCR was taken from an adult with an advanced solid tumor such as melanoma, head and neck, liver or kidney cancer. This specimen was CD4+ or CD8+ T cells sorted from blood, taken in a trial of the OX40 agonist ivuxolimab. The sequence is built from TRBV5-1 and TRBJ2-2, and TRBD1 aligns with 11 junction nucleotides. The nucleotides are TGCGCCAGCAGCCTGGGCGCCGGGACAGGGGGCACCGGGGAGCTGTTTTTT. This encodes CASSLGAGTGGTGELFF.